This section outlines one TCR beta chain sequence together with its context. Its specificity is not known. It was with 60 Vbeta and 13 Jbeta primers that the PCR ran. Profiling relied on immunoSEQ multiplex PCR, and the TCRdb table lists in-frame clones only, not all of them. The repertoire holds approximately 220,000 clones, less than 85% seen once, with about 0.63% in the top ten. The germline V gene encodes CDR1 SGDLS and CDR2 YYNGEE. V lost 3 bases, J lost 2 bases, and 19 bases lay in between. The CDR3 extends over 17 amino acids. This sample stems from a study of cytomegalovirus exposure and HLA in healthy donors. Overall study: There were some 120 million unique TCR beta sequences, drawn from approximately 180 million T cells, in an earlier analysis.

Overall study findings and caveats: In a later analysis, most CMV-associated TCR beta chains appeared HLA-restricted. Most TCR sequences were rare, but some public TCRs occurred in many donors.

Sequencing used PBMCs. V usage is TRBV9 and J usage is TRBJ2-3, with D perhaps matching TRBD1 (5 bases). The sequence was obtained from a man aged 18 to 35 in good health and CMV-seronegative. CDR3 DNA sequence: TGTGCCAGCAGCGGAGGAAGGGGAATTTCCCCCACAGATACGCAGTATTTT. It yields the protein CASSGGRGISPTDTQYF. Filled out from reference TRBV9 and TRBJ2-3, the complete variable domain reads DSGVTQTPKHLITATGQRVTLRCSPRSGDLSVYWYQQSLDQGLQFLIQYYNGEERAKGNILERFSAQQFPDLHSELNLSSLELGDSALYFCASSGGRGISPTDTQYFGPGTRLTVL.